These 20 T cell receptor beta chains were all obtained from the same sample, sequenced in a study of shared clonotypes between healthy human individuals (dated by TCRdb to the early 2020s). Library creation used the immunoSEQ multiplex PCR assay. TCRdb's version of the immuneACCESS table is confined to in-frame rearrangements and falls short of the full clone set. An unresolved V gene accounts for under half of the shortfall where checked; the remainder is of unknown origin. The sample data list about 2 million clones, and over 85% of these were observed just once. Clones ranked in the top ten supply more than 0.1% of the sample. The sample consisted of naive CD4+ T cells sorted from blood. The cell subset or site label, as the study defines it: CD45RA+ positively selected. The origin of the receptors is a man between 18 and 35 years old in good health.

This chain uses TRBV18 with TRBJ2-5; 9 nucleotides line up with TRBD1. The CDR3 spans 16 residues. V gave up 3 bases and J gave up 7 bases; unmatched junction bases: 12. CDR1 KGHSH and CDR2 LQKENI come from the germline V gene. CDR3 loop: CASSPPGQGTSGTQYF. The CDR3 DNA reads as TGTGCCAGCTCACCTCCGGGACAGGGAACCTCTGGGACCCAGTACTTC.

The CDR3 sequence: CASSSWTATPNANTGELFF. The CDR3 nucleotides are TGCGCCAGCAGCTCTTGGACAGCCACCCCCAACGCGAACACCGGGGAGCTGTTTTTT. This chain uses TRBV5-1 with TRBJ2-2; TRBD1 is a possible D gene (6 bases). There are 19 residues in the CDR3. The germline V gene has CDR1 SGHRS and CDR2 YFSETQ. V was pared by 3 bases and J by 0 bases, with 21 bases between.

The rearrangement joins TRBV28 to TRBJ2-3; D gene unclear. The CDR3 has 9 amino acids. The V gene lost 9 bases and the J gene lost 5 bases, with 3 bases spanning the gap. CDR1 MDHEN and CDR2 SYDVKM come from the germline V gene. CDR3 sequence (DNA): TGTGCCAGGCAAGATACGCAGTATTTT. Residues: CARQDTQYF.

The genes are TRBV6-1 and TRBJ2-1; TRBD2 is a possible D gene (6 bases). The CDR3 length is 15 residues. From germline, CDR1 is MNHNS and CDR2 SASEGT. V dropped 4 bases and J dropped 0 bases, with 10 bases sitting between them. The CDR3 region is CASSVGLLSYNEQFF. As DNA, the CDR3 is TGTGCCAGCAGTGTGGGACTTCTCTCCTACAATGAGCAGTTCTTC.

V is TRBV29-1 and J is TRBJ1-2; maybe TRBD1 (6 bases). Per the germline V gene, CDR1 is SQVTM and CDR2 is ANQGSEA. This CDR3 is 13 amino acids long. V lost 7 bases and J 4 bases, leaving 16 bases between the germline ends. This CDR3 is CSAEGGPIYGYTF. CDR3 nucleotide sequence: TGCAGCGCCGAGGGGGGGCCGATCTATGGCTACACCTTC.

The chain recombines TRBV7-2 with TRBJ2-1; 7 bases map to TRBD2. Trimming at V came to 3 bases and at J to 5 bases, leaving 10 bases not matched to a gene. The germline CDR1 and CDR2 sequences are SGHTA and FQGNSA. The CDR3 contains 16 residues. CDR3 sequence reads: CASSFRGLVNHNEQFF. The CDR3 coding sequence is TGTGCCAGCAGCTTTCGAGGACTAGTGAATCACAATGAGCAGTTCTTC.

Comments on this clone: Given a much more abundant clone one base away, this may be a read error. The sample holds other DNA sequences that translate to the same CDR3. V usage is TRBV9 and J usage is TRBJ2-5, with D possibly being TRBD1 (5 bases). The CDR3 is 16 residues long. From germline, CDR1 is SGDLS and CDR2 YYNGEE. V was clipped by 2 bases and J by 3 bases, with 17 bases between them. For the CDR3, the DNA is TGTGCCAGCAGCGTGAGCCCCGGCAGGGAAGAAGAGACCCAGTACTTC. This codes for CASSVSPGREEETQYF.

The chain employs TRBV19 and TRBJ1-2, with D hard to call. The CDR3 spans 12 residues. Trimming pared 2 bases from V and 10 bases from J, leaving 11 bases between. Germline V lookup: CDR1 LNHDA, CDR2 SQIVND (reference sequence). The CDR3 reads CASSIRVKDYTF. The DNA for the CDR3 is TGTGCCAGTAGTATAAGGGTGAAAGACTACACCTTC.

This chain joins TRBV18 and TRBJ1-1; 7 bases agree with TRBD1. The CDR3 loop spans 15 amino acids. V lost 0 bases to trimming and J lost 2 bases; unmatched junction nucleotides: 3. CDR1 and CDR2 (germline): KGHSH, LQKENI. In nucleotides, the CDR3 is TGTGCCAGCTCACCACCAAAGGGGGCTAACACTGAAGCTTTCTTT. Translation gives CASSPPKGANTEAFF. Supplemented by reference TRBV18 and TRBJ1-1, the full variable domain reads NAGVMQNPRHLVRRRGQEARLRCSPMKGHSHVYWYRQLPEEGLKFMVYLQKENIIDESGMPKERFSAEFPKEGPSILRIQQVVRGDSAAYFCASSPPKGANTEAFFGQGTRLTVV.

This sequence joins TRBV2 and TRBJ2-7; D might be TRBD1 (6 bases). Trimming took 6 bases from V and 1 from J, leaving 13 bases between them. The length of the CDR3 is 14 residues. Germline V gene lookup returns CDR1 SNHLY and CDR2 FYNNEI. CDR3 sequence (DNA): TGTGCCAGCAGCGTTGGGACATATTCCTACGAGCAGTACTTC. Its protein is CASSVGTYSYEQYF. Full variable domain (outside the CDR3, taken from reference TRBV2 and TRBJ2-7): EPEVTQTPSHQVTQMGQEVILRCVPISNHLYFYWYRQILGQKVEFLVSFYNNEISEKSEIFDDQFSVERPDGSNFTLKIRSTKLEDSAMYFCASSVGTYSYEQYFGPGTRLTVT.

V is TRBV2 and J is TRBJ1-3; D gene unclear. V lost 1 base to trimming and J lost 0 bases, with 7 bases between them. Germline CDR1 SNHLY, CDR2 FYNNEI. The CDR3 runs to 15 residues. Written as DNA, the CDR3 is TGTGCCAGCAGTGAAGTTTCCATCTCTGGAAACACCATATATTTT. It encodes CASSEVSISGNTIYF.

This chain connects TRBV18 to TRBJ2-7; 11 bases line up with TRBD2. The CDR3 consists of 18 residues. The junction had 7 bases not matched to a gene; V was cut back by 0 bases and J by 0 bases. The germline V gene has CDR1 KGHSH and CDR2 LQKENI. DNA for the CDR3: TGTGCCAGCTCACCACCGAATACTAGCGGGGGAAGCTCCTACGAGCAGTACTTC. The encoded protein is CASSPPNTSGGSSYEQYF.

The V call is TRBV11-2, the J call TRBJ2-5, with 9 bases matching TRBD1. Germline V gene lookup returns CDR1 SGHAT and CDR2 FQNNGV. V shed 5 bases, J shed 4 bases, and the junction held 8 bases outside the gene matches. The CDR3 length is 15 residues. This CDR3 is CASSIHRGPGETQYF. CDR3 DNA: TGTGCCAGCAGCATCCACAGGGGGCCCGGAGAGACCCAGTACTTC.

The gene calls are TRBV5-1 and TRBJ1-1; 8 bases match TRBD1. V was clipped by 5 bases and J by 4 bases; unmatched bases: 10. The CDR3 covers 15 residues. CDR1 and CDR2 (germline): SGHRS, YFSETQ. The CDR3 bases are TGCGCCAGCAGAAGGCAGGGGGCGCCCGGCACTGAAGCTTTCTTT. Protein: CASRRQGAPGTEAFF.

This sequence joins TRBV2 and TRBJ2-7; 9 bases agree with TRBD1. CDR1 SNHLY and CDR2 FYNNEI come from the germline V gene. This CDR3 comprises 13 residues. Trimming cost V 7 bases and J 5 bases; bases outside gene matches: 6. CDR3 residues: CASTETGGDEQYF. For the CDR3, the DNA is TGTGCCAGCACCGAAACAGGGGGCGACGAGCAGTACTTC.

V is TRBV7-8 and J is TRBJ1-2; D might be TRBD1 (6 bases). Germline CDR1 is SGHVS and CDR2 is FQNEAQ. This CDR3 contains 13 residues. Trimming stripped 5 bases from V and 6 bases from J, with 13 bases between. The CDR3 region is CASSPGAQHGYTF. The CDR3 DNA follows: TGTGCCAGCAGCCCAGGGGCGCAACATGGCTACACCTTC.

V gene TRBV7-2 combines with J gene TRBJ2-2; D ambiguous. The V end was cut by 5 bases, the J end by 2 bases, with 6 bases between. CDR1 is SGHTA and CDR2 is FQGNSA in the germline V gene. The CDR3 extends over 13 amino acids. DNA of the CDR3: TGTGCCAGCAGCGCCTACAACACCGGGGAGCTGTTTTTT. Encoded protein: CASSAYNTGELFF.

The chain couples TRBV28 to TRBJ1-6; D uncertain. This CDR3 spans 14 amino acids. With 3 bases removed from V and 3 bases from J, the gap between germline ends came to 6 bases. Germline V gene data show CDR1 as MDHEN and CDR2 as SYDVKM. The CDR3 loop reads CASSFPRYNSPLHF. CDR3 sequence (DNA): TGTGCCAGCAGTTTTCCACGCTATAATTCACCCCTCCACTTT.

This sequence joins TRBV28 and TRBJ2-1; a possible D gene is TRBD2 (5 bases). Germline V CDR1 and CDR2: MDHEN, SYDVKM. Trimming left V 9 bases short and J 3 bases short, with 15 bases between. This CDR3 is built from 14 residues. The CDR3 protein is CASRSNGDYNEQFF. The CDR3 DNA follows: TGTGCCAGTCGGTCTAACGGGGACTACAATGAGCAGTTCTTC.

The chain employs TRBV19 and TRBJ2-2; D is ambiguous. The V gene's germline CDR1 is LNHDA and CDR2 SQIVND (reference sequence). The CDR3 runs 12 residues. V lost 4 bases to trimming and J lost 6 bases, with 6 bases between them. The CDR3 DNA reads as TGTGCCAGTAGTACCCTTTCCGGGGAGCTGTTTTTT. It is translated as CASSTLSGELFF.